The 24 T cell receptor beta chains reported below all come from one sample, sequenced in a study of vaccination effects on CD4 cells after COVID-19. Profiled with immunoSEQ multiplex PCR; TCRdb holds only in-frame clones, not every one. This sample has some 59,000 clones, with roughly 80% found just once. These receptors are not linked to any known antigen. In the ViraFEST assay, antigen-specific CD4+ clonotypes were identified by expansion after peptide-pool stimulation. Culture lasted about ten days before CD4+ T cell isolation. Sequences were derived from CD4+ T cells from PBMCs cultured with HCoV-229E spike peptides, sampled before COVID-19 vaccination. The receptors originated from a human donor who received a COVID-19 vaccine.

The rearrangement links TRBV6-6 to TRBJ2-3; D is ambiguous. The V end lost 4 bases, the J end lost 4 bases, and 18 bases lay between the germline ends. Germline V gene sequence: CDR1 MNHNY, CDR2 SVGAGI (reference sequence). The CDR3 consists of 16 residues. In DNA, the CDR3 is TGTGCCAGCAGTTCCCCCCCTGAGCTCTTCCCAGATACGCAGTATTTT. Protein sequence: CASSSPPELFPDTQYF.

The V and J genes are TRBV12-3 or TRBV12-4 and TRBJ1-3, with D hard to call. There are 13 residues in the CDR3. Trimming took 7 bases from V and 2 from J, leaving 9 bases between them. The CDR3 here is CASTWAPGNTIYF. The DNA of the CDR3 is TGTGCCAGCACCTGGGCTCCTGGAAACACCATATATTTT.

The chain recombines TRBV15 with TRBJ1-5; D remains unclear. Germline V gives CDR1 LNHNV, CDR2 YYDKDF (reference sequence). This CDR3 contains 15 residues. Trimming removed 5 bases from V and 5 bases from J, with 16 bases in between. CDR3 bases: TGTGCCACCAGCTCCCGCAAGGGCTTAGATCAGCCCCAGCATTTT. This sequence encodes CATSSRKGLDQPQHF.

This clone appeared a single time. The chain recombines TRBV6-5 with TRBJ1-4, with 7 bases identical to TRBD1. Germline V gives CDR1 MNHEY, CDR2 SVGAGI. The CDR3 sequence is 14 residues long. The V and J ends lost 0 bases and 8 bases, in that order; junction bases with no gene match: 3. The CDR3 spells CASSYSRGQEKLFF. In DNA form, the CDR3 reads TGTGCCAGCAGTTACTCAAGGGGGCAGGAAAAACTGTTTTTT.

The genes are TRBV5-1 and TRBJ1-2, with 10 bases that match TRBD1. V gave up 3 bases and J gave up 6 bases; unmatched junction bases: 5. The CDR3 consists of 14 residues. The germline gives CDR1 SGHRS, CDR2 YFSETQ. This CDR3 reads CASSSDRGPDGYTF. CDR3 DNA: TGCGCCAGCAGCTCTGACAGGGGGCCGGATGGCTACACCTTC.

The chain combines TRBV6-1 with TRBJ1-1; D unclear. Germline CDR1 reads MNHNS; CDR2 reads SASEGT. CDR3 length equals 14 residues. The V end was cut by 0 bases, the J end by 6 bases, with 11 bases between. The CDR3 DNA follows: TGTGCCAGCAGTGAAGCGGGTCGAGGCCCTGAAGCTTTCTTT. It yields the protein CASSEAGRGPEAFF.

The V and J genes are TRBV6-6 and TRBJ1-6; TRBD1 is a possible D gene (6 bases). The CDR3 extends over 16 amino acids. CDR1 is MNHNY and CDR2 is SVGAGI in the germline V gene (reference sequence). The germline V and J ends were trimmed by 5 bases and 3 bases, with 14 bases remaining between them. CDR3 nucleotides: TGTGCCAGCAGTCAGAGTGACAGGCACTATAATTCACCCCTCCACTTT. Protein: CASSQSDRHYNSPLHF.

The chain employs TRBV11-1 and TRBJ2-7; either TRBD1 or TRBD2 may supply D (5 bases each). Trimming took 4 bases from V and 4 from J, leaving 8 bases between them. Germline V gene sequence: CDR1 SGHAT, CDR2 FQDESV (reference sequence). The CDR3 runs to 12 residues. CDR3 sequence: CASSSRGYEQYV. The DNA of the CDR3 is TGTGCCAGCAGCTCGAGGGGTTACGAGCAGTACGTC.

V gene TRBV7-9 combines with J gene TRBJ2-2, with D perhaps matching TRBD1 or TRBD2 (5 bases each). The CDR3 sequence is 16 residues long. The V end was cut by 2 bases, the J end by 2 bases, with 12 bases between. Germline CDR1 reads SEHNR; CDR2 reads FQNEAQ (reference sequence). The CDR3 nucleotides read TGTGCCAGCAGCTTATTTGGGGGAAGTAACACCGGGGAGCTGTTTTTT. Its protein product is CASSLFGGSNTGELFF. The whole variable domain, remainder taken from reference TRBV7-9 and TRBJ2-2, is DTGVSQNPRHKITKRGQNVTFRCDPISEHNRLYWYRQTLGQGPEFLTYFQNEAQLEKSRLLSDRFSAERPKGSFSTLEIQRTEQGDSAMYLCASSLFGGSNTGELFFGEGSRLTVL.

The gene calls are TRBV5-1 and TRBJ1-2; 10 nucleotides line up with TRBD1. The length of the CDR3 is 15 residues. The V segment lost 0 bases and the J segment 8 bases; nucleotides outside the gene matches: 7. Looked up from germline, CDR1 is SGHRS and CDR2 is YFSETQ. The chain's CDR3 is CASSLAEGQGGGYTF. CDR3 nucleotide sequence: TGCGCCAGCAGCTTGGCCGAAGGACAGGGGGGGGGCTACACCTTC.

V is TRBV5-8 and J is TRBJ2-3; D not resolved. Germline values: CDR1 SGHTS, CDR2 YDEGEE. V lost 7 bases and J lost 0, with 18 bases in between. The CDR3 runs to 16 residues. CDR3 in DNA: TGTGCCAGCCCGTCATATCCGGGCAGTAGCACAGATACGCAGTATTTT. Its protein is CASPSYPGSSTDTQYF.

The V gene is TRBV6-1, the J gene TRBJ1-5, with D possibly being TRBD1 (6 bases). The V end lost 2 bases, the J end lost 5 bases, and 16 bases lay between the germline ends. The length of the CDR3 is 16 residues. Per the germline V gene, CDR1 is MNHNS and CDR2 is SASEGT. CDR3 bases: TGTGCCAGCAGTGAACCACGGACAGCCGGACATCAGCCCCAGCATTTT. Translated: CASSEPRTAGHQPQHF.

This clone has just a few counts. V gene TRBV10-1 combines with J gene TRBJ2-3; maybe TRBD2 (7 bases). Germline assignment: CDR1 WNHNN and CDR2 SYGVQD (reference sequence). The CDR3 totals 15 residues. V dropped 8 bases and J dropped 4 bases, with 19 bases sitting between them. This CDR3 is CASSAVGGRADTQYF. The CDR3 DNA sequence: TGCGCCAGCTCCGCCGTGGGGGGGCGGGCAGATACGCAGTATTTT.

The chain is built from TRBV2 and TRBJ2-3; unclear D gene. The CDR3 spans 11 residues. The V end lost 4 bases, the J end lost 6 bases, and 5 bases lay between the germline ends. Germline CDR1 is SNHLY and CDR2 is FYNNEI. The CDR3 protein is CASSVGDTQYF. CDR3 nucleotides: TGTGCCAGCAGTGTCGGGGATACGCAGTATTTT. The complete variable domain, with remaining parts taken from reference TRBV2 and TRBJ2-3, reads EPEVTQTPSHQVTQMGQEVILRCVPISNHLYFYWYRQILGQKVEFLVSFYNNEISEKSEIFDDQFSVERPDGSNFTLKIRSTKLEDSAMYFCASSVGDTQYFGPGTRLTVL.

V is TRBV11-2 and J is TRBJ2-1; D perhaps matches TRBD2 (6 bases). Germline V CDR1 and CDR2: SGHAT, FQNNGV. V lost 4 bases and J lost 15, with 19 bases in between. The CDR3 sequence is 13 residues long. In DNA form, the CDR3 reads TGTGCCAGCAGCTCCACGGGACTCCCCACTCCGTTCTTC. This translates into CASSSTGLPTPFF.

This chain connects TRBV24-1 to TRBJ2-1, with 10 bases fitting TRBD1. V trimming: 3 bases; J trimming: 8 bases; junction bases outside the gene matches: 6. Germline V gives CDR1 KGHDR, CDR2 SFDVKD. This CDR3 is 15 amino acids long. CDR3 residues: CATSDTGTGAYEQFF. CDR3 in DNA: TGTGCCACCAGTGATACCGGGACAGGGGCTTATGAGCAGTTCTTC.

This clone came up once. This chain joins TRBV29-1 and TRBJ1-5; TRBD1 agrees at 7 bases. This CDR3 is 12 amino acids long. Germline lookup yields CDR1 SQVTM and CDR2 ANQGSEA. V shed 4 bases and J 7 bases; nucleotides not matched to a gene: 4. The chain's CDR3 is CSVGQGGQPQHF. The CDR3 DNA reads TGCAGCGTTGGACAGGGAGGACAGCCCCAGCATTTT.

The chain combines TRBV12-3 or TRBV12-4 with TRBJ2-5, with D hard to call. Trimming pared 6 bases from V and 2 bases from J, leaving 10 bases between. The CDR3 contains 13 residues. The CDR3 reads CASRPRSQETQYF. CDR3 in DNA: TGTGCCAGCAGGCCGCGATCACAAGAGACCCAGTACTTC.

This clone occurred a few times. The chain recombines TRBV19 with TRBJ1-6; D not certain. The V and J ends lost 3 bases and 7 bases respectively, with 16 bases between them. This CDR3 is built from 16 residues. Germline V gene data show CDR1 as LNHDA and CDR2 as SQIVND (reference sequence). CDR3 loop: CASSILRSIDNSPLHF. The CDR3 bases are TGTGCCAGTAGTATCCTTCGGTCGATAGACAATTCACCCCTCCACTTT.

This chain joins TRBV5-1 and TRBJ1-1; D is undetermined. The CDR3 totals 14 residues. CDR1 and CDR2 from the germline V gene are SGHRS and YFSETQ. The V end was cut by 0 bases, the J end by 0 bases, with 6 bases between. CDR3 nucleotides: TGCGCCAGCAGCTTGGAGGGCATGAACACTGAAGCTTTCTTT. Translated: CASSLEGMNTEAFF.

This clone has just a few counts. This rearrangement joins TRBV4-2 to TRBJ2-5; TRBD2 matches at 10 bases. The ends lost 1 base at V and 3 bases at J; junction bases unmatched: 8. Germline CDR1 and CDR2: LGHNA and YNFKEQ. CDR3 size: 17 residues. CDR3 sequence (DNA): TGTGCCAGCAGCCAAGGGGTAGCGGGGGGTCATAAAGAGACCCAGTACTTC. Translating gives CASSQGVAGGHKETQYF.

This chain joins TRBV15 and TRBJ2-2; 8 bases agree with TRBD1. The V and J ends lost 4 bases and 3 bases, in that order; junction bases with no gene match: 4. The CDR3 consists of 15 residues. Looked up from germline, CDR1 is LNHNV and CDR2 is YYDKDF (reference sequence). CDR3 amino acids: CATSNQGADTGELFF. CDR3 DNA sequence: TGTGCCACCAGCAATCAGGGGGCGGACACCGGGGAGCTGTTTTTT.

The chain has TRBV6-1 and TRBJ2-6; D gene uncertain. V shed 0 bases and J shed 1 base, with 10 bases lying between them. CDR1 and CDR2 from the germline V gene are MNHNS and SASEGT. CDR3 length equals 17 residues. The CDR3 spells CASSEALGVSGANVLTF. The CDR3, as DNA: TGTGCCAGCAGTGAAGCGCTAGGCGTATCTGGGGCCAACGTCCTGACTTTC.

The V call is TRBV29-1, the J call TRBJ2-3, with D possibly TRBD2 on 6 matching bases. The CDR3 length is 12 residues. The V gene's germline CDR1 is SQVTM and CDR2 ANQGSEA. Trimming pared 4 bases from V and 4 bases from J, leaving 9 bases between. The CDR3 protein is CSVGGGADTQYF. CDR3 coding DNA: TGCAGCGTTGGAGGCGGGGCAGATACGCAGTATTTT.